This T cell receptor (beta chain) was retrieved from a study of regulatory T cells in long-lasting Graves disease (dated by TCRdb to 2020 to 2022). For the wider study: Persistent Graves' disease meant more than 5 years of antithyroid drug treatment with TSH receptor autoantibodies that stayed positive. Peripheral blood TCR sequencing and RNA sequencing compared persistent Graves' disease patients with newly diagnosed Graves' disease patients. The study took place in China and was registered as a clinical trial. A total of about 33 samples underwent TCR sequencing, from some 13 patients with persistent Graves' disease and approximately 20 patients with newly diagnosed Graves' disease. On average, persistent Graves' disease patients in the clinical cohort had been on antithyroid drugs for around ten years.

Summary of the overall study and its limitations: The authors noted that the small sample size was a limitation that may lower accuracy. Persistent patients shared more public clonotypes among themselves (more than 2,500) than newly diagnosed patients did (more than 850). Compared with newly diagnosed patients, persistent Graves' disease patients had lower TCR Shannon entropy and fewer highly expanded clones, which suggests clonal expansion. Only peripheral blood was studied, because thyroid tissue, the primary lesion, was inaccessible. Sequencing and analysis were restricted to the TCR beta chain. TRBV28, TRBJ1-2 and TRBJ2-5 were preferentially used in persistent disease, while TRBV20-1 and TRBJ2-1 were favored in newly diagnosed disease.

The receptor library was made with multiplex PCR. Sequencer: Illumina HiSeq 4000. To build TCR beta libraries, CDR3 regions were amplified by Arm-PCR using iRepertoire HTBI primers. Before sequencing, the PCR products went through gel purification. Processing in the source paper ran as follows. A total of 62 TRBV and approximately 13 TRBJ segments were identified across samples and were used for gene usage analysis of CDR3 amino acid clonotypes. Filtered high-quality paired reads were merged into contigs using COPE and FqMerger. BLAST was used to align contigs to IMGT TRBV, TRBD and TRBJ reference genes, and CDR3 was defined according to IMGT. Any clonotype with a frequency above 0.1% was counted as a highly expanded clone. Shannon entropy served as the measure of repertoire diversity, while the Gini coefficient captured V-J evenness. A clonotype found in more than one individual was treated as public. TCRdb cleaned the public reads at Q25 with fastp, built clones with MiXCR and kept in-frame beta chains. When rows share a CDR3 protein, they turn into one entry using the most common DNA and genes. The V and J calls, along with clone size, are taken from TCRdb and not from the paper's own processing. The sample yields a few hundred thousand distinct CDR3 sequences; roughly 24% were counted once. 25% to 35% of the sample is in the top ten clones.

V is shortened by 0 bases, J by 7 bases, and the region joining them spans 10 bases. For CDR1 and CDR2, the germline V gene (reference sequence) lists LNHNV and YYDKDF. The CDR3, cysteine through phenylalanine, is 13 amino acids long. CDR3 DNA only is kept here, 39 bases in frame from base 1. In the case of this clonotype: Its antigen is unknown. No base quality values were provided; no much bigger clone lies one nucleotide off.

The label giving this sample's time point can be read as: persistent/refractory GD, antithyroid drugs over 5 years with positive TRAb. For both TCR sequencing and RNA sequencing, RNA was extracted from PBMCs in TRIzol. The diagnosis of Graves' disease followed American Thyroid Association guidelines. The patients came from an endocrinology department in Xi'an, China. Each patient gave approximately 9.7 milliliters of peripheral blood, collected in an EDTA anticoagulant tube. Ficoll Paque Plus density gradient separation was used to isolate PBMCs, and no further T cell sorting was done. An Agilent 2100 Bioanalyzer and agarose gel were used to check RNA quality, and a NanoDrop 2000 was used to measure RNA concentration.

Recombination linked TRBV15 to TRBJ2-7; TRBD2 is a possible D gene, resting on 5 matching bases. This clonotype was sampled from a woman in her forties with Graves disease. Donor details come from another sample of the same person, matched by shared clones. The sample in question was peripheral blood mononuclear cells (PBMCs), obtained when the disease was refractory, from a patient treated with antithyroid drugs. The CDR3 protein: CATSRERAWEQYF. The DNA is as follows: TGTGCCACCAGCAGAGAGAGGGCCTGGGAGCAGTACTTC.